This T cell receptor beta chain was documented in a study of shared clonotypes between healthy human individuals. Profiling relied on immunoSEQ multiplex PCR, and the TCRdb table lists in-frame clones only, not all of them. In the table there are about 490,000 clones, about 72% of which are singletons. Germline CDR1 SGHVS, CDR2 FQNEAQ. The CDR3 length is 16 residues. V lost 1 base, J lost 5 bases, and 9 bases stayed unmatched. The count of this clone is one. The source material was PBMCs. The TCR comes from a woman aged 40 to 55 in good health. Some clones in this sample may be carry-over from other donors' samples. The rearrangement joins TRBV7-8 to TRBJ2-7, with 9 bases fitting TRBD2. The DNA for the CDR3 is TGTGCCAGCAGCTTAGTCGGGCGGGAGGGCCGCGACGAGCAGTACTTC. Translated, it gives CASSLVGREGRDEQYF.